This T cell receptor beta chain derives from a study of blood T cell repertoires in COVID-19. Overall study context: The analysed material was cDNA or gDNA that came from T cells, B-cell-depleted T cells, or PBMCs.

There are 16 residues in the CDR3. V was cut by 0 bases and J by 3 bases, with 14 bases left in between. Germline values: CDR1 LGHNA, CDR2 YNFKEQ. How the authors handled the data: Researchers report that nucleated cell counts were estimated from reference gene primer amplification. Clones were sequenced by immunoSEQ multiplex PCR, and TCRdb holds only the in-frame ones, with some missing. V, J and clone size derive from that table, while D and trimming were established from the DNA sequence. Altogether over 70,000 clones are present, 80% being singletons, with the ten largest covering around 21%. The rearrangement joins TRBV4-2 to TRBJ1-1, with D unresolved. This sequence was found in a woman older than 75 with acute or convalescent COVID-19. Source material: peripheral blood. The CDR3 sequence is CASSQEFRVWDTEAFF. The CDR3 coding sequence is TGTGCCAGCAGCCAAGAGTTCCGGGTTTGGGACACTGAAGCTTTCTTT.